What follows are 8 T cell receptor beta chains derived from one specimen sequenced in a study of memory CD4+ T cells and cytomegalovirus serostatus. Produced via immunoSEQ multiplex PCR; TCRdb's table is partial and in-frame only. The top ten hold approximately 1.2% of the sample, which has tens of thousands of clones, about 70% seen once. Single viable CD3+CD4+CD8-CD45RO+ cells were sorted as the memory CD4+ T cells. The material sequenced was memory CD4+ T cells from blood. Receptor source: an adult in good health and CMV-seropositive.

CDR3 sequence (DNA): TGTGCCAGCAGGGGGGACCCCGCAACTAATGAAAAACTGTTTTTT. Protein product: CASRGDPATNEKLFF. The chain recombines TRBV2 with TRBJ1-4; D perhaps matches TRBD1 (5 bases). The germline V gene has CDR1 SNHLY and CDR2 FYNNEI. V lost 6 bases, J lost 0 bases, and 11 bases lay in between. This CDR3 spans 15 amino acids. Full variable domain (outside the CDR3, taken from reference TRBV2 and TRBJ1-4): EPEVTQTPSHQVTQMGQEVILRCVPISNHLYFYWYRQILGQKVEFLVSFYNNEISEKSEIFDDQFSVERPDGSNFTLKIRSTKLEDSAMYFCASRGDPATNEKLFFGSGTQLSVL.

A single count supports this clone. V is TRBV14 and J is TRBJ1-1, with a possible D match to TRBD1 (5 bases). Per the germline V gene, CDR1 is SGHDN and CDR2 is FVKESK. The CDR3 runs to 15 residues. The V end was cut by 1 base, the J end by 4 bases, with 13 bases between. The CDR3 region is CASSQGAGLGTEAFF. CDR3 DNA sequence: TGTGCCAGCAGCCAAGGGGCGGGACTGGGCACTGAAGCTTTCTTT.

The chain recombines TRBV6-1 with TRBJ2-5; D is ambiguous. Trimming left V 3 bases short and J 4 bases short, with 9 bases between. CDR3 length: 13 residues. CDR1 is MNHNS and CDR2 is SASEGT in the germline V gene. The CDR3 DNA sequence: TGTGCCAGCAGTGAGAGTGTTGGAGAGACCCAGTACTTC. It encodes CASSESVGETQYF.

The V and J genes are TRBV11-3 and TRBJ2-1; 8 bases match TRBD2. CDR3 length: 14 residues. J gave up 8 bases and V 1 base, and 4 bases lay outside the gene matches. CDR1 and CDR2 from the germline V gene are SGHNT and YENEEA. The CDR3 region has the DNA TGTGCCAGCAGCTTAGGGGGACTAGTTGATGAGCAGTTCTTC. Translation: CASSLGGLVDEQFF.

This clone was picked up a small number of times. CDR3 sequence reads: CASRGAGMNQPQHF. CDR3 nucleotides: TGTGCCAGCCGAGGGGCCGGGATGAATCAGCCCCAGCATTTT. V is TRBV2 and J is TRBJ1-5, with D tentatively TRBD1 (5 bases). With 8 bases removed from V and 4 bases from J, the gap between germline ends came to 15 bases. Per the germline V gene, CDR1 is SNHLY and CDR2 is FYNNEI. The CDR3 is 14 amino acids.

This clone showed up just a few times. The CDR3 coding sequence is TGTGCCAGCACCGCCTCGGGGGCCGGGACCGGGGAGCTGTTTTTT. Translating gives CASTASGAGTGELFF. V and J are TRBV7-9 and TRBJ2-2, with D perhaps assigned TRBD1 or TRBD2 (6 bases each). This CDR3 spans 15 amino acids. Germline CDR1 is SEHNR and CDR2 is FQNEAQ (reference sequence). Between the trimmed V and J ends, which lost 7 bases and 5 bases, there was a span of 17 bases.

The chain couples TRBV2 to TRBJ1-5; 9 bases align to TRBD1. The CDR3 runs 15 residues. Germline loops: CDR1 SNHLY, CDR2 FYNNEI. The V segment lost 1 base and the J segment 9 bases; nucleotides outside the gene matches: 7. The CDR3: CASSEGDRAMRPQHF. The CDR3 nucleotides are TGTGCCAGCAGTGAAGGGGACAGGGCAATGAGGCCCCAGCATTTT.

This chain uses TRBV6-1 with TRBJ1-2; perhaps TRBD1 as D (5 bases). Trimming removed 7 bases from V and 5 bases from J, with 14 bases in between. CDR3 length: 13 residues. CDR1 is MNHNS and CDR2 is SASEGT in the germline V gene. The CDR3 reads CASTQLQGYGYTF. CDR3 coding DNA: TGTGCCAGCACCCAACTCCAGGGATATGGCTACACCTTC.